This T cell receptor (beta chain) was identified during a study of human T cells and chemical hapten exposure. Study background: The upper back received 0.01% DPC by patch testing, with results read at 6 days.

Time point noted: patch test 3, about 24 weeks after DPC sensitization. Sample treatment: therapeutic diphenylcyclopropenone sensitization with weekly scalp DPC. TCRdb used MiXCR to reprocess the RACE reads, holding one entry per CDR3 protein. The sample contains 180,000 or so distinct CDR3 sequences, about 22% of which appear only once. The CDR3 sequence is 15 residues long. From germline, CDR1 is MDHEN and CDR2 SYDVKM. The V end lost 6 bases, the J end lost 4 bases, and 16 bases lay between the germline ends. The chain employs TRBV28 and TRBJ1-3; D is perhaps TRBD1 (6 bases). The sequenced sample was whole blood, obtained in connection with sensitization to the hapten diphenylcyclopropenone (DPC). This clonotype was sampled from a middle-aged woman with alopecia areata. Some clones in this sample may be carry-over from other donors' samples. The CDR3 region has the DNA TGTGCCAGCAGCCGTACGACAGGCAAAGGAAACACCATATATTTT. This codes for CASSRTTGKGNTIYF. The complete variable domain, with remaining parts taken from reference TRBV28 and TRBJ1-3, reads DVKVTQSSRYLVKRTGEKVFLECVQDMDHENMFWYRQDPGLGLRLIYFSYDVKMKEKGDIPEGYSVSREKKERFSLILESASTNQTSMYLCASSRTTGKGNTIYFGEGSWLTVV.